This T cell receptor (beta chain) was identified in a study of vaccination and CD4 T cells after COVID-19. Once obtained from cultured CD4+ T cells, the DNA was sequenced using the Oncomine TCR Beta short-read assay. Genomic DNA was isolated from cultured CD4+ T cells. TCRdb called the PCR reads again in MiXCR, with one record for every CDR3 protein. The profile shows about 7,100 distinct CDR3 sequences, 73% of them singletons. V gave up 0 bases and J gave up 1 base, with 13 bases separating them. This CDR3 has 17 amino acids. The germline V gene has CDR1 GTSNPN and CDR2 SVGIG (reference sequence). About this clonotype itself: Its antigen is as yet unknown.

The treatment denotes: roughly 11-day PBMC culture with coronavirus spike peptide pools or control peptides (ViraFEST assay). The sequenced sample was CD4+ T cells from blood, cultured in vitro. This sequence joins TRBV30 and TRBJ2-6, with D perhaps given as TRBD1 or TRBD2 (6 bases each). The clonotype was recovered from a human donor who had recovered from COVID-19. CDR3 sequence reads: CAWSVWGAQSGANVLTF. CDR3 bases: TGTGCCTGGAGTGTGTGGGGGGCTCAGTCTGGGGCCAACGTCCTGACTTTC.